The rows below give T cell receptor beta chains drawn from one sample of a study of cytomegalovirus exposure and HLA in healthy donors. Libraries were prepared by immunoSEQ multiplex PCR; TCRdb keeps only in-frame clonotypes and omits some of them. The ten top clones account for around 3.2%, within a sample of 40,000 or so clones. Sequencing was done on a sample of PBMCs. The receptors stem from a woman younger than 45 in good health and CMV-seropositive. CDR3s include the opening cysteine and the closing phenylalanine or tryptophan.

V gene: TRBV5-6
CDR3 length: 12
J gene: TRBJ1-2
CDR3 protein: CASSFWGDGYTF

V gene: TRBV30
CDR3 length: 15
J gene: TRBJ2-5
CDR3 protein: CAWKGTGHILETQYF

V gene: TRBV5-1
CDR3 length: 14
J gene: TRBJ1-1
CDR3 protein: CASSSGSLNTEAFF

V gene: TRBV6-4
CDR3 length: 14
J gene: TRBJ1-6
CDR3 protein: CASREQGVNSPLHF

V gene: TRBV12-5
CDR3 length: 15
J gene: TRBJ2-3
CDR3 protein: CASGLGQGSTDTQYF

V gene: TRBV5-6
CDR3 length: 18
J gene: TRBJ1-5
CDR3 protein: CASSLLSGGSYSNQPQHF

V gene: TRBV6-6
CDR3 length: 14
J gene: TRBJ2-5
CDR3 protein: CASIPGGFVETQYF

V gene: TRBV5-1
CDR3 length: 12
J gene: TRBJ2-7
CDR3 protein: CASSSQGYEQYF

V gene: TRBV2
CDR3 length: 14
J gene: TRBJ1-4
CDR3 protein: CASSEGGTNEKLFF

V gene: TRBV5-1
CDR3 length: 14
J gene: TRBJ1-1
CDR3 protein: CASSLYTANTEAFF

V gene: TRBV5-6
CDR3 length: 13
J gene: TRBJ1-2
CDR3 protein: CASSLIEVKAYTF

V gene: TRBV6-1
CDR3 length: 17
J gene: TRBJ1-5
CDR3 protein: CASSEALLTVSNQPQHF

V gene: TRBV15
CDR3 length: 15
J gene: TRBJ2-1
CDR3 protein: CATSRPTLTENEQFF

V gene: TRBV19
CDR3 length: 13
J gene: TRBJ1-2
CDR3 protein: CASSPAGSYGYTF

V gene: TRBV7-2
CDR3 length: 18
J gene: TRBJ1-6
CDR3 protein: CASVRKSGDLSYNSPLHF

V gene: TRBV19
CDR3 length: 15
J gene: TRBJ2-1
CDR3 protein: CASSGLAGVYNEQFF

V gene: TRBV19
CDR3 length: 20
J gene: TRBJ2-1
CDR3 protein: CASSNAGTGAFLYSYNEQFF

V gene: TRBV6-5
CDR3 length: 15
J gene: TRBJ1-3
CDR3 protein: CASSYGGSSGNTIYF

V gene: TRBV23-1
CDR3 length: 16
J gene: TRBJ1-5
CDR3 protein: CASSFSWGQGNQPQHF

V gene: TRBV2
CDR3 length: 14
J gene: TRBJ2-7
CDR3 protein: CASSPGHRDLGQYF

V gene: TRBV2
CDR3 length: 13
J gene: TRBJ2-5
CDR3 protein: CASSDYPRETQYF

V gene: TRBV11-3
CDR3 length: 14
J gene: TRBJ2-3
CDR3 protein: CASSLLVSTDTQYF

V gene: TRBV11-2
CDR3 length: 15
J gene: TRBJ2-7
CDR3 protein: CASRITSGGTNEQYF

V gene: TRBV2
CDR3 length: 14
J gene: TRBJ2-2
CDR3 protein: CASSDRGKTGELFF

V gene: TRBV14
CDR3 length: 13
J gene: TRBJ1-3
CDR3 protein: CASSQASGNTIYF

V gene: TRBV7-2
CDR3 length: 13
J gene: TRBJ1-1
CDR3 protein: CASSLSGTTEAFF

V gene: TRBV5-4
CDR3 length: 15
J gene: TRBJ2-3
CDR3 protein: CASSTGTSGGNTQYF

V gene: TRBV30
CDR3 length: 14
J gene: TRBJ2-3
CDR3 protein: CAWSLDTATDTQYF

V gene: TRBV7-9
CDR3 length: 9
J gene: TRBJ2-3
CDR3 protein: CASGDTQYF

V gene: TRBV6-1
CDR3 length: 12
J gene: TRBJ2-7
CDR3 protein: CASSSIRYEQYF

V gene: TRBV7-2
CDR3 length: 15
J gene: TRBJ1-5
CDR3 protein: CASSFAGGATQPQHF

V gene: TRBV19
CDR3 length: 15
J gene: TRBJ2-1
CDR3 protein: CASSRGLAGLDEQFF

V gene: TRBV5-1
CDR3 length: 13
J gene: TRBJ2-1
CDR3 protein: CASSSGTGDEQFF

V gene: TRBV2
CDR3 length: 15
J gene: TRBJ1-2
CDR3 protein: CASSETGQPPWGYTF

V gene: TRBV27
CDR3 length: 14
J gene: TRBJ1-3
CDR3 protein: CASSLSRGQNTIYF

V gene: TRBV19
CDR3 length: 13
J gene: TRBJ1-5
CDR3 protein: CASTTGLNQPQHF

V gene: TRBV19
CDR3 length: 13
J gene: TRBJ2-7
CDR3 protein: CASSPDRSYEQYF

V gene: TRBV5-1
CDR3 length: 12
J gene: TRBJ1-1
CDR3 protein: CASRGQDTEAFF

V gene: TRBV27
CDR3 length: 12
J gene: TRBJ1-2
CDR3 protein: CASSPTGYGYTF

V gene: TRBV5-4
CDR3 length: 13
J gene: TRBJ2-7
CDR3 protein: CASSLGHDYEQYF

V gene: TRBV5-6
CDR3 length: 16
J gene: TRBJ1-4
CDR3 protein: CASSLLKRTGGEELFF

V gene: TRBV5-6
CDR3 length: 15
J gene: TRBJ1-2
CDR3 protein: CASSLGQGAYRGYTF

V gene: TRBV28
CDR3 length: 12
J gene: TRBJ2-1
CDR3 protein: CASSFGSGEQFF

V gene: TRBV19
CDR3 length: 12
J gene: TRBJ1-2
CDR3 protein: CATLTGSYGYTF

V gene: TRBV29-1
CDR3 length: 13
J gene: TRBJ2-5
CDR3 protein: CSVAWDRKETQYF

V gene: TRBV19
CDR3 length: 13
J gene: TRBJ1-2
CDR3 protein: CASRAGTAYGYTF

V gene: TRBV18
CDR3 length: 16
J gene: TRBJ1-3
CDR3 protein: CASSPQQGNSGNTIYF

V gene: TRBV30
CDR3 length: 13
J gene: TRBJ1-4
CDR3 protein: CAWAPATNEKLFF

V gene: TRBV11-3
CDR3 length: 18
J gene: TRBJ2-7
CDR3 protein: CALSLGPVAADRGREQYF

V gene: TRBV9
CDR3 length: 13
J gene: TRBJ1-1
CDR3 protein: CASSVQKNTEAFF

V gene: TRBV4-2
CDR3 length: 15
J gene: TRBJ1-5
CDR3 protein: CASSPRVPSNQPQHF

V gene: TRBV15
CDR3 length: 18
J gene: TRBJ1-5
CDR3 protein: CATSGLGQGAGSNQPQHF

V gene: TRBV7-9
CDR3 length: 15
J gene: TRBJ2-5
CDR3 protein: CASSPHNSGQETQYF

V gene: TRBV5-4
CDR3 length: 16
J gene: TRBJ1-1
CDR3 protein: CASSREGSRVNTEAFF

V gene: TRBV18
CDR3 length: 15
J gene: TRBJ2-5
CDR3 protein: CASSWTDSYAETQYF

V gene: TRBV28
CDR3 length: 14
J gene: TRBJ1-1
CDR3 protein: CASTLDRANTEAFF

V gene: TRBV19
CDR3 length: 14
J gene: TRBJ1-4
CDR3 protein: CASSIGQGGEKLFF

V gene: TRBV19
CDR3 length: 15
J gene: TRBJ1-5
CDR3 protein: CASSPDRGRNQPQHF